This TCR beta chain was identified during a study of T cell responses to AZD1222 COVID-19 vaccine. The J segment lost 4 bases and the V segment lost 4 bases, leaving 4 bases of the junction unmatched. CDR1 and CDR2 from the germline V gene are SGHRS and YFSETQ. The CDR3 loop spans 14 amino acids. With regard to this clone: Its antigen is unidentified.

Here immunoSEQ multiplex PCR was the method, and the copy in TCRdb shows in-frame clones only, minus some. The sample has 160,000 or so clones; around 90% are singletons. Study-wide results and limits: Clonal diversity was possibly underestimated; the donors were predominantly white British and more often female. Only six individuals given AZD1222 were seropositive at baseline. Repertoire collection took place solely once the T cell response had peaked. Nearly half of the spike-specific TCRs reportedly recognize variant regions that carry no mutations.

The genes are TRBV5-1 and TRBJ2-1; 8 nucleotides line up with TRBD1. The sample was peripheral blood, taken on day 0 of AZD1222 vaccination. This TCR came from an adult in good health. CDR3 in amino acids: CASSIGTGYNEQFF. The DNA of the CDR3 is TGCGCCAGCAGCATCGGGACAGGTTACAATGAGCAGTTCTTC.